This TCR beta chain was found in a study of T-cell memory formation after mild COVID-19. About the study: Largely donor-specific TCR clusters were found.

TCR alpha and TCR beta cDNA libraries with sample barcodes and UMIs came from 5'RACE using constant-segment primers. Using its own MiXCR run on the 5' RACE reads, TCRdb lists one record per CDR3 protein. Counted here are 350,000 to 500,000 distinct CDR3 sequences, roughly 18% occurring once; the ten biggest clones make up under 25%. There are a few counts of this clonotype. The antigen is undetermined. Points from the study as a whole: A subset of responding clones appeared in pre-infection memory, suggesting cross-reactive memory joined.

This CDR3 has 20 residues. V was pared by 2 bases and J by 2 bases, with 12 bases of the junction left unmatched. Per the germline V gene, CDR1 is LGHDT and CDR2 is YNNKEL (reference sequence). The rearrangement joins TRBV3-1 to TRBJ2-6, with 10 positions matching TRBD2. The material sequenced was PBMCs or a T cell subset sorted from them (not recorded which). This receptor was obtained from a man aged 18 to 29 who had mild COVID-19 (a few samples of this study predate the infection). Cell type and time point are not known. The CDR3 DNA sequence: TGTGCCAGCAGCCAACCTAAGACGTCTAGCGGGGGACCTGGGGCCAACGTCCTGACTTTC. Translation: CASSQPKTSSGGPGANVLTF. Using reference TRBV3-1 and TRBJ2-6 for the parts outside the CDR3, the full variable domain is DTAVSQTPKYLVTQMGNDKSIKCEQNLGHDTMYWYKQDSKKFLKIMFSYNNKELIINETVPNRFSPKSPDKAHLNLHINSLELGDSAVYFCASSQPKTSSGGPGANVLTFGAGSRLTVL.